This T cell receptor beta chain was sequenced in a study of tumor-infiltrating lymphocytes in primary liver carcinoma. Background on the study: About 3.65 to 7.5 million productive TCRbeta reads were obtained from the samples, with similar numbers across tissue types. Points from the study as a whole: Merely about 8-25% of top clones occurred in all five tumor regions. Tumor region pairs overlapped more than did tumor-adjacent and tumor-blood pairs.

The CDR3 sequence is 15 residues long. Per the germline V gene, CDR1 is SGHDT and CDR2 is YYEEEE. Co-extraction of both nucleic acids (RNA and DNA) used about 20-34 mg of unsorted bulk tissue. Every tumor specimen contained over 85% viable tumor cells. Total RNA (around 0.45 ug) served as template for TCR beta cDNA synthesis primed by a constant-region primer. Amplification in three nested multiplex PCR rounds with slightly modified ARM-PCR gave rise to TCR beta libraries. TRBV1-TRBV30 forward primers paired with a C-beta reverse primer were used in the first two PCR rounds, which ran roughly 10 cycles each. In TCRdb, the multiplex PCR reads were re-called with MiXCR into one record per CDR3 protein. Here the sample spans tens of thousands of distinct CDR3 sequences, roughly 74% being singletons. Note on this clonotype: The antigen is undetermined. Compared with germline, one end of the junction differs, possibly owing to a read error.

The sample was liver tumor tissue from sampling region 4. As for subset: tumor region T4, right-lateral pole. The J gene is TRBJ1-5, the V gene TRBV5-6; possibly TRBD1 for D (6 bases). The sequence was obtained from a man between 35 and 55 years old with primary liver carcinoma and hepatitis B virus infection. Here the CDR3 DNA reads TGTGCCAGTAGCATCTTGGGCAGGGGCGATCAGCACCAGCATTTT. This codes for CASSILGRGDQHQHF. Full variable domain (rest looked up from reference TRBV5-6 and TRBJ1-5): DAGVTQSPTHLIKTRGQQVTLRCSPKSGHDTVSWYQQALGQGPQFIFQYYEEEERQRGNFPDRFSGHQFPNYSSELNVNALLLGDSALYLCASSILGRGDQHQHFGDGTRLSIL.